The rows below give T cell receptor beta chains drawn from one sample of a study of blood T cell repertoires in COVID-19. The assay was immunoSEQ multiplex PCR, and TCRdb's table has in-frame clones only and misses some. In the table there are more than 250,000 clones, about 89% of which are singletons. Material for sequencing was PBMCs or T cells enriched from blood (not recorded which). These receptors came from a young woman who had recovered from COVID-19. The CDR3 runs from the conserved cysteine through the conserved F or W. A D gene is named only where the DNA matches it firmly. The listing skips clone size in some rows; elsewhere it reads once, few, many or a size class.

NA	TRBV6-2/TRBV6-3	TRBJ2-7	NA	CASSSFRGSDEQYF	TGTGCCAGCAGTTCGTTTCGGGGGAGCGACGAGCAGTACTTC
TRBD2	TRBV5-1	TRBJ2-3	NA	CASSPTSGGGTDTQYF	TGCGCCAGCAGCCCAACTAGCGGGGGGGGCACAGATACGCAGTATTTT
TRBD1	TRBV3-1/TRBV3-2	TRBJ1-1	NA	CASSQAGEGQGAFF	TGTGCCAGCAGCCAAGCGGGAGAAGGACAGGGTGCTTTCTTT
NA	TRBV28	TRBJ1-5	NA	CASSLGTGQFQPQHF	TGTGCCAGCAGTTTAGGTACAGGTCAATTTCAGCCCCAGCATTTT
TRBD2	TRBV19	TRBJ2-1	NA	CASSMVLAGGLNEQFF	TGTGCCAGTAGTATGGTTCTAGCGGGGGGTCTCAATGAGCAGTTCTTC
NA	TRBV5-6	TRBJ1-5	few	CASSLAGRSRPQHF	TGTGCCAGCAGCTTGGCTGGAAGGTCTAGGCCCCAGCATTTT
NA	TRBV6-5	TRBJ2-3	NA	CASTTRGLDTQYF	TGTGCCAGCACGACCCGCGGGTTGGATACGCAGTATTTT
NA	TRBV2	TRBJ2-3	NA	CASSETGGPGGTQYF	TGTGCCAGCAGTGAAACGGGGGGCCCAGGCGGTACGCAGTATTTT
NA	TRBV27	TRBJ1-3	NA	CASSPDSSWRGNTIYF	TGTGCCAGCAGTCCCGACAGTTCTTGGCGAGGAAACACCATATATTTT
NA	TRBV28	TRBJ1-2	NA	CASSLIDYGYTF	TGTGCCAGCAGTTTGATAGACTATGGCTACACCTTC
TRBD1	TRBV7-2	TRBJ2-7	NA	CASSFGQGREQYF	TGTGCCAGCAGCTTCGGACAGGGACGGGAGCAGTACTTC
NA	TRBV27	TRBJ1-5	NA	CASKKQGRDQPQHF	TGTGCCAGCAAGAAACAGGGCCGGGATCAGCCCCAGCATTTT
NA	TRBV2	TRBJ2-3	NA	CASSTRPRDTQYF	TGTGCCAGCAGTACGCGCCCGAGGGATACGCAGTATTTT
NA	TRBV3-1/TRBV3-2	TRBJ2-1	few	CASSQQIYNEQFF	TGTGCCAGCAGCCAACAAATCTACAATGAGCAGTTCTTC
TRBD1	TRBV15	TRBJ1-5	NA	CATSRNRGLGNQPQHF	TGTGCCACCAGCAGAAACAGGGGGCTTGGCAATCAGCCCCAGCATTTT
NA	TRBV19	TRBJ1-1	NA	CASSSRTVNTEAFF	TGTGCCAGTAGTTCCCGGACTGTGAACACTGAAGCTTTCTTT
NA	TRBV11-2	TRBJ1-1	once	CASSLVWAGEAFF	TGTGCCAGCAGCTTAGTGTGGGCAGGGGAAGCTTTCTTT
TRBD2	TRBV10-1	TRBJ2-3	NA	CASSDPRAGVTDTQYF	TGCGCCAGCAGTGACCCCAGGGCGGGGGTTACAGATACGCAGTATTTT
NA	TRBV5-1	TRBJ2-3	NA	CASIQGPSTDTQYF	TGCGCCAGTATACAGGGTCCTAGCACAGATACGCAGTATTTT
NA	TRBV24-1	TRBJ2-4	NA	CATSDPRDLKNIQYF	TGTGCCACCAGTGATCCCCGGGATCTCAAAAACATTCAGTACTTC
NA	TRBV6-5	TRBJ1-6	NA	CASSYSRGGDNSPLHF	TGTGCCAGCAGTTACTCCCGTGGGGGGGATAATTCACCCCTCCACTTT
TRBD2	TRBV5-4	TRBJ2-3	NA	CASSRGLAGAGDTQYF	TGTGCCAGCAGCCGAGGACTAGCGGGGGCGGGGGATACGCAGTATTTT
NA	TRBV7-9	TRBJ1-2	NA	CASSLAVFREYGYTF	TGTGCCAGCAGCTTAGCTGTTTTCCGGGAGTATGGCTACACCTTC
TRBD1	TRBV2	TRBJ1-3	NA	CASSVELDRRSSGNTIYF	TGTGCCAGCAGTGTGGAGTTGGACAGGCGGAGCTCTGGAAACACCATATATTTT
TRBD1	TRBV5-6	TRBJ1-1	NA	CASSPQGANVEAFF	TGTGCCAGCAGCCCACAGGGGGCGAACGTTGAAGCTTTCTTT
NA	TRBV29-1	TRBJ1-2	NA	CSVERAAGAFYGYTF	TGCAGCGTTGAGCGGGCGGCAGGGGCTTTCTATGGCTACACCTTC
TRBD2	TRBV4-1	TRBJ2-4	NA	CASSQGAAGGNNKNIQYF	TGCGCCAGCAGCCAAGGGGCCGCGGGAGGGAACAACAAAAACATTCAGTACTTC
NA	TRBV28	TRBJ1-1	NA	CASSDEWRTEAFF	TGTGCCAGCAGTGATGAGTGGAGGACTGAAGCTTTCTTT
NA	TRBV14	TRBJ1-2	NA	CASSQDVRGGYTF	TGTGCCAGCAGCCAAGATGTCAGGGGCGGCTACACCTTC
TRBD2	TRBV4-1	TRBJ2-3	NA	CASSQAGLAGFTDTQYF	TGCGCCAGCAGCCAGGCAGGACTAGCGGGTTTCACAGATACGCAGTATTTT
NA	TRBV30	TRBJ1-5	NA	CAWSVGDSSNQPQHF	TGTGCCTGGAGTGTAGGCGACTCTAGCAATCAGCCCCAGCATTTT
TRBD1	TRBV7-6	TRBJ2-5	NA	CASRYRDSVQETQYF	TGTGCCAGCAGATACCGGGACAGCGTTCAAGAGACCCAGTACTTC
NA	TRBV5-8	TRBJ1-4	NA	CASSLVQANEKLFF	TGTGCCAGCAGCTTGGTCCAGGCTAATGAAAAACTGTTTTTT
TRBD2	TRBV4-2	TRBJ2-2	NA	CASSQAGLAGGPGTGELFF	TGTGCCAGCAGCCAAGCGGGACTAGCGGGGGGGCCGGGCACCGGGGAGCTGTTTTTT
NA	TRBV10-3	TRBJ1-1	once	CATRAGEVTEAFF	TGTGCCACCCGGGCCGGGGAGGTCACTGAAGCTTTCTTT
NA	TRBV6-4	TRBJ1-1	NA	CASSARGDTEAFF	TGTGCCAGCAGTGCCCGGGGGGACACTGAAGCTTTCTTT
TRBD1	TRBV6-6	TRBJ1-5	once	CASSYGDRVRNQPQHF	TGTGCCAGCAGTTATGGGGACAGGGTCCGCAATCAGCCCCAGCATTTT
NA	TRBV5-1	TRBJ1-5	NA	CASSLMAGVGQPQHF	TGCGCCAGCAGCTTAATGGCAGGGGTGGGTCAGCCCCAGCATTTT
NA	TRBV19	TRBJ2-7	NA	CASSISGSGYEQYF	TGTGCCAGTAGTATTTCCGGGTCCGGGTACGAGCAGTACTTC
NA	TRBV30	TRBJ2-4	NA	CAWSPTAGYANF	TGTGCCTGGAGTCCGACGGCGGGGTATGCCAACTTC
NA	TRBV7-9	TRBJ1-2	NA	CASSFRSYGYTF	TGTGCCAGCAGCTTCCGTAGCTATGGCTACACCTTC
NA	TRBV10-3	TRBJ1-1	NA	CAISGGGPGYTEAFF	TGTGCCATCAGTGGGGGGGGGCCGGGTTACACTGAAGCTTTCTTT
TRBD1	TRBV15	TRBJ1-5	NA	CATSRAGTGGNQPQHF	TGTGCCACCAGCAGAGCTGGGACAGGGGGTAATCAGCCCCAGCATTTT
TRBD2	TRBV6-2/TRBV6-3	TRBJ2-3	NA	CASSEARRGSTDTQYF	TGTGCCAGCAGCGAGGCCCGGCGGGGGAGCACAGATACGCAGTATTTT
NA	TRBV7-3	TRBJ2-1	NA	CASRRGTADEQFF	TGTGCCAGCAGGCGCGGGACTGCCGATGAGCAGTTCTTC
NA	TRBV15	TRBJ1-3	NA	CATLDRISGNTIYF	TGTGCCACCCTCGACAGGATCTCTGGAAACACCATATATTTT
NA	TRBV7-2	TRBJ2-1	NA	CASSFDRSNEQFF	TGTGCCAGCAGTTTCGACAGGAGCAATGAGCAGTTCTTC
NA	TRBV29-1	TRBJ1-2	few	CSVLRQSDGYTF	TGCAGCGTCCTACGACAGAGCGATGGCTACACCTTC
NA	TRBV27	TRBJ1-1	NA	CASSLHGRITEAFF	TGTGCCAGCAGTTTACACGGTAGAATCACTGAAGCTTTCTTT
TRBD1	TRBV5-1	TRBJ2-7	few	CASSQDRANYEQYF	TGCGCCAGCAGCCAAGACAGGGCAAACTACGAGCAGTACTTC
NA	TRBV24-1	TRBJ2-7	few	CATSDGDPSGQYF	TGTGCCACCAGTGATGGCGACCCATCGGGGCAGTACTTC
TRBD2	TRBV5-1	TRBJ2-5	NA	CASRLAGEQETQYF	TGCGCCAGCAGGTTAGCGGGGGAACAAGAGACCCAGTACTTC
NA	TRBV14	TRBJ2-7	NA	CASSQDVRSANYVYEQYF	TGTGCCAGCAGCCAAGATGTCCGCTCAGCCAACTACGTCTACGAGCAGTACTTC